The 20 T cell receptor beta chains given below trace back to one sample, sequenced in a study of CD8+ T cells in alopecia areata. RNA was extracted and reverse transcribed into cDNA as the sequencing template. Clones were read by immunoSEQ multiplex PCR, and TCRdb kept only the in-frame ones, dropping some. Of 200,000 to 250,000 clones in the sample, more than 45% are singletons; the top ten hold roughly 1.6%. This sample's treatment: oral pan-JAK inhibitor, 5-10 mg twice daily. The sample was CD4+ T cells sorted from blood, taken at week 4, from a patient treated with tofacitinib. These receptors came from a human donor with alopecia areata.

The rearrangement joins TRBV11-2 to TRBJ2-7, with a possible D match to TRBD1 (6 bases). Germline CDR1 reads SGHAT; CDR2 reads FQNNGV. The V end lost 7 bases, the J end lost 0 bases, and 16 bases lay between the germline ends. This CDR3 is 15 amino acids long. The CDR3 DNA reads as TGTGCCAGCATGCAAGACAGGCGCCTCTCCTACGAGCAGTACTTC. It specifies CASMQDRRLSYEQYF.

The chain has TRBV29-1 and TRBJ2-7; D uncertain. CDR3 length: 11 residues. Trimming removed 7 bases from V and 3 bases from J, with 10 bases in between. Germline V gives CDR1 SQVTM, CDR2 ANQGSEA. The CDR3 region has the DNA TGCAGCGCCCAAGAACTCTACGAGCAGTACTTC. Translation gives CSAQELYEQYF.

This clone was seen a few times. The CDR3 DNA reads as TGTGCCAGCAGCACGGGACTAGCGGGGGTGAAGATACACGAGCAGTACTTC. Translation gives CASSTGLAGVKIHEQYF. The V call is TRBV21-1, the J call TRBJ2-7; the table names TRBD2, a call not compared with the DNA. TRBV21-1 corresponds to a pseudogene. The CDR3 is 17 residues long.

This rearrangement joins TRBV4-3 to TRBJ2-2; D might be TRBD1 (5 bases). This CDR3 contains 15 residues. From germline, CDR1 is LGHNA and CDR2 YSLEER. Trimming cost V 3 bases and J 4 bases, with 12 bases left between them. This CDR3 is CASSHRQSSTGELFF. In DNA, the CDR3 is TGCGCCAGCAGCCATAGACAGTCGAGCACCGGGGAGCTGTTTTTT.

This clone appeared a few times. The CDR3 here is CASSSGGPSETQYF. DNA of the CDR3: TGCGCCAGTTCTAGCGGGGGGCCTTCAGAGACCCAGTACTTC. The chain combines TRBV5-1 with TRBJ2-5; 11 bases are a match to TRBD2. The germline V gene has CDR1 SGHRS and CDR2 YFSETQ. Trimming removed 8 bases from V and 4 bases from J; junction bases left unmatched: 7. This CDR3 spans 14 amino acids.

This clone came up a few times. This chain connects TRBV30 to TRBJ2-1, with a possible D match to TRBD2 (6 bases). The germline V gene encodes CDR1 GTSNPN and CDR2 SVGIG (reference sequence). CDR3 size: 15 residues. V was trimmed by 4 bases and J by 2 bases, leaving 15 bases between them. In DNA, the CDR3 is TGTGCCTGGACCATCGGGGGTGGCACCTACAATGAGCAGTTCTTC. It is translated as CAWTIGGGTYNEQFF.

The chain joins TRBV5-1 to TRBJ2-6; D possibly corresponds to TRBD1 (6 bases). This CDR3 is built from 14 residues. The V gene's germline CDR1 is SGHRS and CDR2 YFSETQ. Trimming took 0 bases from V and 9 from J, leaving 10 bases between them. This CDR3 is CASSLDRDVNVLTF. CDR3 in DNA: TGCGCCAGCAGCTTGGACAGGGACGTCAACGTCCTGACTTTC.

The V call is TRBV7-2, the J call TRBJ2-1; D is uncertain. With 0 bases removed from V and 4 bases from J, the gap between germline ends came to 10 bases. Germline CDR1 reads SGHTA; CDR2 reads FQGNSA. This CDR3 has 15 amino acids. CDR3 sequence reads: CASSLAFGIYNEQFF. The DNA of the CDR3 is TGTGCCAGCAGCTTAGCCTTTGGGATATACAATGAGCAGTTCTTC. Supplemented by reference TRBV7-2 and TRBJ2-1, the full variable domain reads GAGVSQSPSNKVTEKGKDVELRCDPISGHTALYWYRQSLGQGLEFLIYFQGNSAPDKSGLPSDRFSAERTGGSVSTLTIQRTQQEDSAVYLCASSLAFGIYNEQFFGPGTRLTVL.

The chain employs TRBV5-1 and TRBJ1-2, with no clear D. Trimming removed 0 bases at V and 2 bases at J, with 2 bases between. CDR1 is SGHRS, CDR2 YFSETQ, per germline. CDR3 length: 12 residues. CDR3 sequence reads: CASSLDNYGYTF. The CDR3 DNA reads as TGCGCCAGCAGCTTGGACAACTATGGCTACACCTTC.

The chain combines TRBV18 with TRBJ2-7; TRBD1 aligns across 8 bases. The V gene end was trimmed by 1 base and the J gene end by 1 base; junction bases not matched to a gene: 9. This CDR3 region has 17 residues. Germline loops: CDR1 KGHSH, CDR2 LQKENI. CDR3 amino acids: CASSPRGTGTGSYEQYF. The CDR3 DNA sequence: TGTGCCAGCTCACCACGGGGCACCGGGACAGGTTCCTACGAGCAGTACTTC.

DNA of the CDR3: TGCAGCGTCGCCACCTCAGCGGGGGGCGCATACAATGAGCAGTTCTTC. Its protein product is CSVATSAGGAYNEQFF. V usage is TRBV29-1 and J usage is TRBJ2-1; 9 bases are a match to TRBD2. The J segment lost 4 bases and the V segment lost 6 bases, leaving 13 bases of the junction unmatched. The CDR3 consists of 16 residues. The V gene's germline CDR1 is SQVTM and CDR2 ANQGSEA.

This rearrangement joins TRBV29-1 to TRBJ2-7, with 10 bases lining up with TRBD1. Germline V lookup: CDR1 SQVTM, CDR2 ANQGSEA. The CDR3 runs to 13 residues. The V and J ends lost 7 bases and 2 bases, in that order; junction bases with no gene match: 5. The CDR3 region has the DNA TGCAGCGCCAAAGGGACAGGGGCCTACGAGCAGTACTTC. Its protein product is CSAKGTGAYEQYF.

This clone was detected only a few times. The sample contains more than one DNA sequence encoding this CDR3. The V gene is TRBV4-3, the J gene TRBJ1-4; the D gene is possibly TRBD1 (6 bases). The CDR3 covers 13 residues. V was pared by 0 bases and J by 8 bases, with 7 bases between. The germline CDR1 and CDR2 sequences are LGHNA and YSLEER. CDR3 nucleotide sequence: TGCGCCAGCAGCCAAGACAGGGGAGAAAAACTGTTTTTT. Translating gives CASSQDRGEKLFF.

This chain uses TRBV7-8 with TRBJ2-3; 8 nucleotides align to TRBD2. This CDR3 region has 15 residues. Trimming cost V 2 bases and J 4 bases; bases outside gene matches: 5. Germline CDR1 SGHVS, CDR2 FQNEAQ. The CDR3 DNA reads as TGTGCCAGCAGCTTAAGGCGGGGGGAGTCAGATACGCAGTATTTT. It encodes CASSLRRGESDTQYF.

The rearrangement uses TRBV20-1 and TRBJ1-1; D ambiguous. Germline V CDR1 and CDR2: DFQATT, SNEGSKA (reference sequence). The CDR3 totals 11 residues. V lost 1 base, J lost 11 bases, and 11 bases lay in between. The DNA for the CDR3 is TGCAGTGCTAGAGGACCGATTGAGGCTTTCTTT. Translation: CSARGPIEAFF.

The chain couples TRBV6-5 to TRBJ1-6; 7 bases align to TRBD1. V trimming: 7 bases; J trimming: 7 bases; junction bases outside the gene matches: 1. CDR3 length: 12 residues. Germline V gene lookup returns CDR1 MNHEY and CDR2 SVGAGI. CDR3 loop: CASTTGNSPLHF. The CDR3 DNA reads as TGTGCCAGCACGACAGGGAATTCACCCCTCCACTTT.

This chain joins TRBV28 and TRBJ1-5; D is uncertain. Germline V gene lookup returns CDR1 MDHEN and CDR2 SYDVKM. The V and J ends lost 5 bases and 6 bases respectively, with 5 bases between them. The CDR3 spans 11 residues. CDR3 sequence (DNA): TGTGCCAGCAGTCGGAGTCAGCCCCAGCATTTT. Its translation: CASSRSQPQHF.

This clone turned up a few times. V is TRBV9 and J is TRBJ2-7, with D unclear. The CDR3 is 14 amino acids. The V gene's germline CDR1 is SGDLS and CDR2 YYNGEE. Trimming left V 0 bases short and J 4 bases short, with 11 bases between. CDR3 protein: CASSVGGIPYEQYF. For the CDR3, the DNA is TGTGCCAGCAGCGTAGGCGGAATCCCTTACGAGCAGTACTTC.

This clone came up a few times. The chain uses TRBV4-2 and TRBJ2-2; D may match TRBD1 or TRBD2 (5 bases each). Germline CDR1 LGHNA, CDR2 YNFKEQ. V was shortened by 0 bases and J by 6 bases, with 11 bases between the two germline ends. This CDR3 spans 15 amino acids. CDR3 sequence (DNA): TGTGCCAGCAGCCAAGACGTCGGGGCGGCCGGGGAGCTGTTTTTT. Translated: CASSQDVGAAGELFF.

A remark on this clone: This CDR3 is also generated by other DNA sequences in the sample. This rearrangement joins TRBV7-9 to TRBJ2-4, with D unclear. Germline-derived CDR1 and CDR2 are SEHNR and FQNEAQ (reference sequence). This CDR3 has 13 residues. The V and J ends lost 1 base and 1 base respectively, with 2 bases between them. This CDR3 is CASSLGAKNIQYF. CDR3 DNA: TGTGCCAGCAGCTTAGGTGCCAAAAACATTCAGTACTTC.